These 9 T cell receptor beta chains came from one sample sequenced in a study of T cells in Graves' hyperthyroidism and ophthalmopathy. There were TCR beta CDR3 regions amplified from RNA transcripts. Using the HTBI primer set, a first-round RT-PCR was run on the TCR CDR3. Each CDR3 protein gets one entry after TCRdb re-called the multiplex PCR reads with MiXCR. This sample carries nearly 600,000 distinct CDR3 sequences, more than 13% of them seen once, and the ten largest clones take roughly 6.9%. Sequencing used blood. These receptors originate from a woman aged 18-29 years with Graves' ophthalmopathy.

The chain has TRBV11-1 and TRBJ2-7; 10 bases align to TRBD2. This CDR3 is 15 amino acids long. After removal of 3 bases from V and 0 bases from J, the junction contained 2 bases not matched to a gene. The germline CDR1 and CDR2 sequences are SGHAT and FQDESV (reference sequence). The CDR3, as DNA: TGTGCCAGCAGCTTTCCTAGCGGGAGCTCCTACGAGCAGTACTTC. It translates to CASSFPSGSSYEQYF.

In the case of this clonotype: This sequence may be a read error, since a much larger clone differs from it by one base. The CDR3 sequence is CASKGGTGAYSPLHF. CDR3 sequence (DNA): TGTGCCAGCAAAGGGGGGACGGGGGCCTATTCACCCCTCCACTTT. The J gene is TRBJ1-6, the V gene TRBV12-3 or TRBV12-4; weak D call: TRBD1 (6 bases). The V and J ends lost 7 bases and 8 bases respectively, with 18 bases between them. This CDR3 spans 15 amino acids.

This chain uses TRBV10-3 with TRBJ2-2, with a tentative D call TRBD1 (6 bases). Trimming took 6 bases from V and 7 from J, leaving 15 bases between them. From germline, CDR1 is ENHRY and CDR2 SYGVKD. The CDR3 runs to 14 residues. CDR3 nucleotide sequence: TGTGCCATCAGAACCGCAGGGGCCGTCGGGGAGCTGTTTTTT. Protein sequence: CAIRTAGAVGELFF.

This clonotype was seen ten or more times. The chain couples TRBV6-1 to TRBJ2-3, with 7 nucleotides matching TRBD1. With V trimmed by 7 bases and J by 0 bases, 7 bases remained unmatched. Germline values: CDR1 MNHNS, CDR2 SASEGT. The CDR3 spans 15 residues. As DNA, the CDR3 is TGTGCCAGCACCATGGGACAGTATAGCACAGATACGCAGTATTTT. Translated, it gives CASTMGQYSTDTQYF.

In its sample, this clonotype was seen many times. DNA for the CDR3: TGTGCCAGCAGCCCAGGAGGGGCACCCCTCCACTTT. Translating it yields CASSPGGAPLHF. The chain couples TRBV7-9 to TRBJ1-6; D is possibly TRBD1 (5 bases). Germline CDR1 reads SEHNR; CDR2 reads FQNEAQ (reference sequence). This CDR3 region has 12 residues. Trimming left V 5 bases short and J 11 bases short, with 10 bases between.

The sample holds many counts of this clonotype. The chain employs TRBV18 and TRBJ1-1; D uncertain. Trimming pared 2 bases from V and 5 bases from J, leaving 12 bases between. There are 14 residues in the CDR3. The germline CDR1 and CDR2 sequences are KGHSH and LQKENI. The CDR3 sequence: CASSPKGPKTEAFF. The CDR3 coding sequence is TGTGCCAGCTCACCAAAGGGTCCCAAGACTGAAGCTTTCTTT.

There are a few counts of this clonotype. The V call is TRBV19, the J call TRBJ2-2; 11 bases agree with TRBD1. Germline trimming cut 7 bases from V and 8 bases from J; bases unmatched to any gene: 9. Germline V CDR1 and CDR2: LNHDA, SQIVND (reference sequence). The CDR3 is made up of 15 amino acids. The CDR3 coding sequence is TGTGCCAGTACCATTGGACAGGGGGCTGTTGGGGAGCTGTTTTTT. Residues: CASTIGQGAVGELFF.

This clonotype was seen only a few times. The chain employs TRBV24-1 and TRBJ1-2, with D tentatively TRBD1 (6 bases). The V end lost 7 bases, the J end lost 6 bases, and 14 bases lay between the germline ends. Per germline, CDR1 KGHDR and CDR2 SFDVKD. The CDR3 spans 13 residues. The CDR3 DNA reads TGTGCCACCAGACAGCGAGGGGGTCATGGCTACACCTTC. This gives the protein CATRQRGGHGYTF.

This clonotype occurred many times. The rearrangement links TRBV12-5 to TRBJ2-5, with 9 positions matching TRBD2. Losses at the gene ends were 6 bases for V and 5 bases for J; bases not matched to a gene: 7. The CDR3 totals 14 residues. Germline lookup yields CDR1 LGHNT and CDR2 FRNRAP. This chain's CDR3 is CASGLAGEEETQYF. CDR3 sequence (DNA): TGTGCTAGTGGATTAGCGGGAGAAGAGGAGACCCAGTACTTC.